This TCR beta chain was sequenced for a study of T cells in Graves' hyperthyroidism and ophthalmopathy. Regions amplified from RNA transcripts were the TCR beta CDR3 regions. In the first-round RT-PCR of the TCR CDR3, the HTBI primer set was used. TCRdb re-derived calls from the multiplex PCR reads in MiXCR, one entry per CDR3 protein. The sample yields about 160,000 distinct CDR3 sequences, 9.4% seen once. Trimming cost V 7 bases and J 5 bases; bases outside gene matches: 14. The length of the CDR3 is 16 residues. Germline V gene sequence: CDR1 MDHEN, CDR2 SYDVKM. Many counts were recorded for this clonotype. What it binds is unknown. Each patient was aged 18 to 65 and had newly diagnosed hyperthyroidism of under 2 months' duration. Not enrolled were patients with uncontrolled infection, other autoimmune disease, pregnancy or lactation. Study-level findings and limits: Blood samples included most of the expanded thyroid clonotypes exceeding 0.001.

Sequencing was done on a sample of blood. This chain connects TRBV28 to TRBJ2-4; TRBD2 aligns across 7 bases. This sequence was found in a woman aged 18 to 35 with Graves' hyperthyroidism that later progressed to Graves' ophthalmopathy. CDR3 amino acids: CASTTAGGSGQNIQYF. CDR3 sequence (DNA): TGTGCCAGCACTACTGCTGGCGGGAGTGGGCAAAACATTCAGTACTTC.